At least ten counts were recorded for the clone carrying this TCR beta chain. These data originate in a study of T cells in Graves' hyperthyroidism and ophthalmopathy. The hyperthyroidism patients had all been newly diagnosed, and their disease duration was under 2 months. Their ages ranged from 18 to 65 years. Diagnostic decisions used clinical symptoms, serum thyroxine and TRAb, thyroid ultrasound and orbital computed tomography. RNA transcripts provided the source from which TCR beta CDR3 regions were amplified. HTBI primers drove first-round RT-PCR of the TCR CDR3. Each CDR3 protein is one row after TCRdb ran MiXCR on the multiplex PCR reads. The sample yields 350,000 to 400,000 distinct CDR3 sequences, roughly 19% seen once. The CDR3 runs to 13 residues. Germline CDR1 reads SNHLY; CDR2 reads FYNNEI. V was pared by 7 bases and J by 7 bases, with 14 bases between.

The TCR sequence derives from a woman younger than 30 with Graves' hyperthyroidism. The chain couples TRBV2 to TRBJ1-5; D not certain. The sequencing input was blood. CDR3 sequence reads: CASMGVLEQPQHF. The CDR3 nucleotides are TGTGCCAGCATGGGTGTGCTAGAACAGCCCCAGCATTTT.